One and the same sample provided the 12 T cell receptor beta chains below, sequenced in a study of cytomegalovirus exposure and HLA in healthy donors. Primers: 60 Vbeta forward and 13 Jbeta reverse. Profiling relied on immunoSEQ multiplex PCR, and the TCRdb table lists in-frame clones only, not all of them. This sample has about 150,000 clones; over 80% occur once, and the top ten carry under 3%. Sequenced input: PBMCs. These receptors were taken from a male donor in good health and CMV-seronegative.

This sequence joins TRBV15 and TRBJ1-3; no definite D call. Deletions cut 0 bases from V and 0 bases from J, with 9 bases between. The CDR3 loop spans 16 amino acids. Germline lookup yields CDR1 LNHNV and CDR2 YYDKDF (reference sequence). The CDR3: CATSRDKWSSGNTIYF. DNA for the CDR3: TGTGCCACCAGCAGAGATAAATGGAGCTCTGGAAACACCATATATTTT.

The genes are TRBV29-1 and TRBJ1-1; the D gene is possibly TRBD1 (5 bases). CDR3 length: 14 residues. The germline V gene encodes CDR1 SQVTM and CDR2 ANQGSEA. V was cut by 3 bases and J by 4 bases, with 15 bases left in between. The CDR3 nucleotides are TGCAGCGTTGAGGGAGGGGAGGGACCCACTGAAGCTTTCTTT. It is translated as CSVEGGEGPTEAFF.

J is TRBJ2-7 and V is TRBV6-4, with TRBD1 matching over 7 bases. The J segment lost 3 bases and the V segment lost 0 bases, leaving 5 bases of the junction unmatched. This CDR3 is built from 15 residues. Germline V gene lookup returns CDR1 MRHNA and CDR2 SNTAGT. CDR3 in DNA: TGTGCCAGCAGTGACTCCCGGGACAGAGACTACGAGCAGTACTTC. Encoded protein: CASSDSRDRDYEQYF.

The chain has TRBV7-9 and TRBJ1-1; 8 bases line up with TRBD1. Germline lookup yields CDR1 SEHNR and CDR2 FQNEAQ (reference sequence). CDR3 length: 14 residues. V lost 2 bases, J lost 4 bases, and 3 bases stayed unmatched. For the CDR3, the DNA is TGTGCCAGCAGCTTAATCAGGGGGCCCACTGAAGCTTTCTTT. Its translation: CASSLIRGPTEAFF.

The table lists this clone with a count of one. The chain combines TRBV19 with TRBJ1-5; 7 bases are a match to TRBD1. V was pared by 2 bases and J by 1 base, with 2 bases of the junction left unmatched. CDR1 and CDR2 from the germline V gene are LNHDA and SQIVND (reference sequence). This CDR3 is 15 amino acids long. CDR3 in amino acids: CASSIRGQSNQPQHF. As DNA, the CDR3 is TGTGCCAGTAGTATACGGGGACAGAGCAATCAGCCCCAGCATTTT.

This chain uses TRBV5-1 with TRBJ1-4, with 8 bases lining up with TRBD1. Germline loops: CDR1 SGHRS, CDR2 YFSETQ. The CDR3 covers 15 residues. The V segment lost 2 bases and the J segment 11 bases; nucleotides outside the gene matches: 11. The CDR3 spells CASSFTGQGGGKLFF. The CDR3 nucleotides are TGCGCCAGCAGCTTTACAGGACAGGGTGGTGGGAAACTGTTTTTT.

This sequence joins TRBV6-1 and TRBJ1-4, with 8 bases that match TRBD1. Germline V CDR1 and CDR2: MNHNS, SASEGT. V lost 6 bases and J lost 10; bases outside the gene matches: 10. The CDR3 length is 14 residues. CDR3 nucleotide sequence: TGTGCCAGCAGAACCGACAGGGGCTGGGGAAAACTGTTTTTT. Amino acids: CASRTDRGWGKLFF.

The CDR3 DNA is TGTGCCAGCATGGGGGGGAATCAGCCCCAGCATTTT. Translated, it gives CASMGGNQPQHF. V usage is TRBV6-1 and J usage is TRBJ1-5; a weak D match, TRBD1 (5 bases). The CDR3 is made up of 12 amino acids. Germline V gene lookup returns CDR1 MNHNS and CDR2 SASEGT. Trimming pared 7 bases from V and 4 bases from J, leaving 8 bases between.

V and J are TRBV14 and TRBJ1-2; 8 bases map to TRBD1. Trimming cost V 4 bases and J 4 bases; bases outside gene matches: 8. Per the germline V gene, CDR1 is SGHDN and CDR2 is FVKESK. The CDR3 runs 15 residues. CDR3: CASSLRTGPVYGYTF. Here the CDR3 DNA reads TGTGCCAGCAGCCTAAGGACAGGGCCTGTCTATGGCTACACCTTC.

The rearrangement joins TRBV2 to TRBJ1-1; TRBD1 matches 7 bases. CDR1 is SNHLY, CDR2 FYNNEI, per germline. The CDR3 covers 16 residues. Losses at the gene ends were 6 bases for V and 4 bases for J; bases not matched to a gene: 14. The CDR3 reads CASRPTGDTYGTEAFF. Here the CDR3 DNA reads TGTGCCAGCAGGCCTACAGGGGATACGTACGGCACTGAAGCTTTCTTT.

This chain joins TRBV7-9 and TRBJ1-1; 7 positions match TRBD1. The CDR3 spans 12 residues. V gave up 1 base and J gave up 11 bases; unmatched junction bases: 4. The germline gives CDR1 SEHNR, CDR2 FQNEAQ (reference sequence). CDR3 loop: CASSLETGKAFF. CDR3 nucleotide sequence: TGTGCCAGCAGCTTAGAGACAGGGAAGGCTTTCTTT. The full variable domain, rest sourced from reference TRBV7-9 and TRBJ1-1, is DTGVSQNPRHKITKRGQNVTFRCDPISEHNRLYWYRQTLGQGPEFLTYFQNEAQLEKSRLLSDRFSAERPKGSFSTLEIQRTEQGDSAMYLCASSLETGKAFFGQGTRLTVV.

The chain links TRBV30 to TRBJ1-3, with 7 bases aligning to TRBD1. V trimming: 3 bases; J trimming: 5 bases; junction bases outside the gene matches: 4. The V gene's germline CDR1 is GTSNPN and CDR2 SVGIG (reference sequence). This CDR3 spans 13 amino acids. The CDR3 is CAWRGQERNTIYF. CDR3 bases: TGTGCCTGGAGAGGACAGGAACGAAACACCATATATTTT. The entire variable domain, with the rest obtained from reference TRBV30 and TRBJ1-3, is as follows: SQTIHQWPATLVQPVGSPLSLECTVEGTSNPNLYWYRQAAGRGLQLLFYSVGIGQISSEVPQNLSASRPQDRQFILSSKKLLLSDSGFYLCAWRGQERNTIYFGEGSWLTVV.